Reported below is one T cell receptor (beta chain). Its target is unknown. The data belong to a study of cytomegalovirus exposure and HLA in healthy donors. Between the trimmed V and J ends, which lost 4 bases and 6 bases, there was a span of 17 bases. CDR1 is SGHRS and CDR2 is YFSETQ in the germline V gene. This CDR3 is 14 amino acids long. Study-wide findings and caveats: A later analysis reportedly found that, within productive TCRs, an Asian-associated ancestry cluster had fewer N-insertions than the mean observed across the approximately 670 donors.

Researchers ran the PCR with 60 Vbeta and 13 Jbeta primers. This table comes from immunoSEQ multiplex PCR, and its TCRdb copy is limited to in-frame clones, with some not included. Seen here are under 200,000 clones, 9.5% to 15% observed once, and the top ten hold under 10%. This chain joins TRBV5-1 and TRBJ2-7, with TRBD1 as a possible D gene (5 bases). This clonotype originated in a man aged 45-65 years in good health and CMV-seropositive. What was sequenced was PBMCs. The CDR3 DNA reads as TGCGCCAGCAGCCCATCCGGGCAGGGCACCGAGCAGTACGTC. Translating gives CASSPSGQGTEQYV.